The source of this T cell receptor beta chain is a study of blood T cell repertoires in COVID-19. The CDR3 spans 15 residues. The germline V gene encodes CDR1 LNHDA and CDR2 SQIVND (reference sequence). Trimming removed 6 bases from V and 0 bases from J; junction bases left unmatched: 5. The data were produced by immunoSEQ multiplex PCR, yet TCRdb's version contains in-frame clones alone and is incomplete. Among fewer than 250,000 clones listed, under 90% were seen once. Input material: peripheral blood. The gene calls are TRBV19 and TRBJ1-5; 7 nucleotides agree with TRBD1. The sequence derives from a human donor in a cohort sampled during active COVID-19. CDR3 sequence: CASRDRWSSNQPQHF. CDR3 nucleotide sequence: TGTGCCAGTAGGGACAGGTGGAGTAGCAATCAGCCCCAGCATTTT.